This TCR beta chain was identified in a study of T cells after yellow fever vaccination. Trimming took off 5 bases at V and 10 bases at J, with 12 bases between the two ends. CDR1 and CDR2 (germline): LNHDA, SQIVND (reference sequence). The CDR3 spans 13 residues. TCRdb independently ran MiXCR on the 5' RACE reads; one entry per CDR3 protein. The table records 300,000 to 400,000 distinct CDR3 sequences, roughly a tenth of them present only once. Study-level findings and limits: The secondary response was weaker but peaked faster, day 5 versus 15.

This clonotype was counted between two and nine times. Its antigen is not known. The receptor comes from a man between 18 and 35 years old who received the YFV17D yellow fever vaccine. The material sequenced was CD4+ T cells sorted from PBMCs, taken 45 days after the yellow fever booster vaccination. The J gene is TRBJ1-6, the V gene TRBV19; D perhaps matches TRBD1 (5 bases). The CDR3 here is CASSLQTDSPLHF. The CDR3 region has the DNA TGTGCCAGTAGTCTCCAGACAGACTCACCCCTCCACTTT.